The entry that follows covers one TCR beta chain sequence. The antigen remains undetermined. This specimen belongs to a study of cytomegalovirus exposure and HLA in healthy donors. Points from the study as a whole: Being productive about 87% or about 30% of the time was typical of most TCR beta V segments in an earlier analysis.

Germline lookup yields CDR1 SGHVS and CDR2 FQNEAQ. Between the trimmed V and J ends, which lost 5 bases and 3 bases, there was a span of 11 bases. This CDR3 region has 14 residues. The PCR contained 60 Vbeta and 13 Jbeta primers. Sequencing was performed with immunoSEQ multiplex PCR; in TCRdb, only in-frame clones are kept and a portion is missing. The data show tens of thousands of clones, about 70% seen once. This clonotype originated in a man aged 18-30 years in good health and CMV-seronegative. The sequenced material came from PBMCs. The chain has TRBV7-8 and TRBJ1-3; the D gene is possibly TRBD1 (5 bases). CDR3 DNA: TGTGCCAGCAGCCCAGGGTTTAGTGGAAACACCATATATTTT. Translating it yields CASSPGFSGNTIYF.